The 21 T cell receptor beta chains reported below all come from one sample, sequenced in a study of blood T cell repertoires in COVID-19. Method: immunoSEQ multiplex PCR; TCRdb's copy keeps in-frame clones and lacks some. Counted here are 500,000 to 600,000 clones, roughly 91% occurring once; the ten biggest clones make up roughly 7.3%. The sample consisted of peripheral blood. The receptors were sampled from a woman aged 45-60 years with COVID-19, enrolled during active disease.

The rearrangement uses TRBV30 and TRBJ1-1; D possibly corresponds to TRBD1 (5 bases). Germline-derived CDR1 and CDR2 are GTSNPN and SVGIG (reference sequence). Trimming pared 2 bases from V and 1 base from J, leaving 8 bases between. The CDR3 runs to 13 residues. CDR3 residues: CAWSTGGNTEAFF. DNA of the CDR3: TGTGCCTGGAGTACCGGGGGGAACACTGAAGCTTTCTTT.

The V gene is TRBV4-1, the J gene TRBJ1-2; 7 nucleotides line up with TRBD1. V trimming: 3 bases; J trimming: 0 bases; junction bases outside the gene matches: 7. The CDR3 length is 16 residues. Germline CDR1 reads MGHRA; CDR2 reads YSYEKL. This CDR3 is CASSHPTGASNYGYTF. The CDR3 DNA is TGCGCCAGCAGCCACCCCACAGGGGCCTCTAACTATGGCTACACCTTC.

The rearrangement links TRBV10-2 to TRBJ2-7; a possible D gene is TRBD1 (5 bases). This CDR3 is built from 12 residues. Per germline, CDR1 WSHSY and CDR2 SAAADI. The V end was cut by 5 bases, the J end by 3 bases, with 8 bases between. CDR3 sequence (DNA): TGCGCCAGCAGTTCAGGGATCTACGAGCAGTACTTC. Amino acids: CASSSGIYEQYF.

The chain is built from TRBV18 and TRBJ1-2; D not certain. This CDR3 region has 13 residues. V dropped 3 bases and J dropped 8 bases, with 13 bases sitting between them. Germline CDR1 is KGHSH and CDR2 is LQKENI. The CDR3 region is CASSPAGPYGYTF. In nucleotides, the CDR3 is TGTGCCAGCTCACCGGCGGGCCCATACGGCTACACCTTC.

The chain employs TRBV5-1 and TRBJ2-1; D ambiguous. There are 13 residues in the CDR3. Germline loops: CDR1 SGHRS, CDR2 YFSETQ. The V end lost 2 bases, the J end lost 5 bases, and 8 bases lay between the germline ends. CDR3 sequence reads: CASSLEQNNEQFF. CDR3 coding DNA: TGCGCCAGCAGCTTAGAACAGAACAATGAGCAGTTCTTC.

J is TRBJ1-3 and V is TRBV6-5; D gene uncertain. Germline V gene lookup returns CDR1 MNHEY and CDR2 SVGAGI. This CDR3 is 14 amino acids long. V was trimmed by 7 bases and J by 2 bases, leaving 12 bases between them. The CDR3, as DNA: TGTGCCAGCAACCCAGGCCCCCCTGGAAACACCATATATTTT. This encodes CASNPGPPGNTIYF.

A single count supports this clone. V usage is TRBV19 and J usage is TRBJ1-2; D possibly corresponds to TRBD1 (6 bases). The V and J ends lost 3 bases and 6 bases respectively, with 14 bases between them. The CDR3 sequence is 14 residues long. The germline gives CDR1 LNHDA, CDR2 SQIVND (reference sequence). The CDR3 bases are TGTGCCAGTAGTATGAACAGGGTATCCGATGGCTACACCTTC. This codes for CASSMNRVSDGYTF.

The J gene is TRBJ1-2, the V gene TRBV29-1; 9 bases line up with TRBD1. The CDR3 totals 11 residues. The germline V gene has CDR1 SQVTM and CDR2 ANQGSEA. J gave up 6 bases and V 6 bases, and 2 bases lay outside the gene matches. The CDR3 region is CSVQGAHGYTF. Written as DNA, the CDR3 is TGCAGCGTACAGGGGGCCCATGGCTACACCTTC.

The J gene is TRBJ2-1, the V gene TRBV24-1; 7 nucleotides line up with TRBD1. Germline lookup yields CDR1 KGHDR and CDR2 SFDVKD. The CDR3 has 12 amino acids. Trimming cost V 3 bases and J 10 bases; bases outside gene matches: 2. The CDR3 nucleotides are TGTGCCACCAGTGATACCAGGGGGGAGCAGTTCTTC. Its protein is CATSDTRGEQFF.

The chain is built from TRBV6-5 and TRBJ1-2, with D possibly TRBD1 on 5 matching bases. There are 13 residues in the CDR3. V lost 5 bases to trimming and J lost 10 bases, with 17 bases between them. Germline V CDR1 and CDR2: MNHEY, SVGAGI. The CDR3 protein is CASSSVIDSPYTF. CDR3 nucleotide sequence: TGTGCCAGCAGTAGTGTAATCGACAGTCCCTACACCTTC.

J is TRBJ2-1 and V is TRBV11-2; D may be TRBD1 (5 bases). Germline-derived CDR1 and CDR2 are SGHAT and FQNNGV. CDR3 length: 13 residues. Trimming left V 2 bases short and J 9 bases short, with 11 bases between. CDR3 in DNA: TGTGCCAGCAGCTTAACTCAGGGTACTGAGCAGTTCTTC. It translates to CASSLTQGTEQFF. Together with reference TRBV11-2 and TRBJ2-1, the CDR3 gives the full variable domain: EAGVAQSPRYKIIEKRQSVAFWCNPISGHATLYWYQQILGQGPKLLIQFQNNGVVDDSQLPKDRFSAERLKGVDSTLKIQPAKLEDSAVYLCASSLTQGTEQFFGPGTRLTVL.

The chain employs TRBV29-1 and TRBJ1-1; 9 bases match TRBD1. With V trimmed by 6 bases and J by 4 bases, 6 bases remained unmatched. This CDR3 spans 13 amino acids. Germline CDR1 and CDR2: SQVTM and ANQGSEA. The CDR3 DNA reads TGCAGCGTGGGACAGGGACGGACCACTGAAGCTTTCTTT. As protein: CSVGQGRTTEAFF.

The CDR3 here is CASRWGPRGYTF. Written as DNA, the CDR3 is TGTGCCAGCAGGTGGGGCCCCCGGGGCTACACCTTC. The V call is TRBV6-5, the J call TRBJ1-2; tentative D call: TRBD1 (5 bases). The CDR3 loop spans 12 amino acids. The germline CDR1 and CDR2 sequences are MNHEY and SVGAGI. V dropped 6 bases and J dropped 8 bases, with 13 bases sitting between them.

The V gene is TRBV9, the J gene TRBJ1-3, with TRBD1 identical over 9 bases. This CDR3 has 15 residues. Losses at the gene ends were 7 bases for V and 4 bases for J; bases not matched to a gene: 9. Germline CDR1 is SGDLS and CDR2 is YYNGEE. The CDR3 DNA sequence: TGTGCCAGCTCCCGGGACAGGGCGGAAGGAAACACCATATATTTT. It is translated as CASSRDRAEGNTIYF.

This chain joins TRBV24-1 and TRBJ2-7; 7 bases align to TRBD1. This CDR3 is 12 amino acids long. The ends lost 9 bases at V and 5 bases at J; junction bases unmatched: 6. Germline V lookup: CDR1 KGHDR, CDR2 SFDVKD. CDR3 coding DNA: TGTGCCACCTCTGGGACAGCAGACGAGCAGTACTTC. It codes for CATSGTADEQYF.

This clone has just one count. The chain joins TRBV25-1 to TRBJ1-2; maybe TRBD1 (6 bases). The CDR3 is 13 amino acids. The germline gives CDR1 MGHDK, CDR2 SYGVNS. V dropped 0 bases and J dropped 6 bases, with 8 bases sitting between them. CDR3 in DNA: TGTGCCAGCAGTGAATATAGGACAGATGGCTACACCTTC. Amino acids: CASSEYRTDGYTF.

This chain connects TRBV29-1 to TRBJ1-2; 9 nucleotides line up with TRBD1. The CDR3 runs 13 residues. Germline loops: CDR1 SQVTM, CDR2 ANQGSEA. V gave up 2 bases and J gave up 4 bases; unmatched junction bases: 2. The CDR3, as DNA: TGCAGCGTTGAAACAGGGGGCGGCTATGGCTACACCTTC. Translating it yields CSVETGGGYGYTF.

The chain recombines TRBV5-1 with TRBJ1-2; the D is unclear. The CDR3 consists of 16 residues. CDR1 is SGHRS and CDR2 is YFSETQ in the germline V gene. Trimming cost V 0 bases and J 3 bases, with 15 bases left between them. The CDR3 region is CASSLAPRAPYYGYTF. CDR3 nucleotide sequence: TGCGCCAGCAGCTTGGCCCCGAGAGCACCATACTATGGCTACACCTTC. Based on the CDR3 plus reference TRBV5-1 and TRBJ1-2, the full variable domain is KAGVTQTPRYLIKTRGQQVTLSCSPISGHRSVSWYQQTPGQGLQFLFEYFSETQRNKGNFPGRFSGRQFSNSRSEMNVSTLELGDSALYLCASSLAPRAPYYGYTFGSGTRLTVV.

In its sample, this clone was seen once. In DNA, the CDR3 is TGTGCCAGCAGTCCATTGGGGGGACCCCTCCACTTT. Its translation is CASSPLGGPLHF. The rearrangement joins TRBV27 to TRBJ1-6; a possible D gene is TRBD1 (5 bases). Trimming removed 5 bases at V and 12 bases at J, with 11 bases between. The CDR3 has 12 residues. The germline gives CDR1 MNHEY, CDR2 SMNVEV (reference sequence).

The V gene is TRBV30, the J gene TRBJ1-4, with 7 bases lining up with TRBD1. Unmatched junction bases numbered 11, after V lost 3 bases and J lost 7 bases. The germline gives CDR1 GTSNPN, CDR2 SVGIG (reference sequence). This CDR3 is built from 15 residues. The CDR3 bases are TGTGCCTGGAGCGAAAAGACAGGGATGGGTGAAAAACTGTTTTTT. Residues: CAWSEKTGMGEKLFF.

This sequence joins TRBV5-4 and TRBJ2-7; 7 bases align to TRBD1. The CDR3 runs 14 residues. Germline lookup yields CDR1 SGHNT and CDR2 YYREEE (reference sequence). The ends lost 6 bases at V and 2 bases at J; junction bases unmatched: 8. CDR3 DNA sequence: TGTGCCAGCACGCTACAGGGGATGACCTACGAGCAGTACTTC. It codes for CASTLQGMTYEQYF.